Sequencing of this TCR beta chain was carried out in a study of OX40 agonist ivuxolimab in advanced cancers. Libraries were prepared by immunoSEQ multiplex PCR; TCRdb keeps only in-frame clonotypes and omits some of them. The sample lists approximately 41,000 clones; approximately 87% were seen once. The CDR3 extends over 14 amino acids. Germline loops: CDR1 LNHDA, CDR2 SQIVND (reference sequence). Sequenced material: CD4+ or CD8+ T cells sorted from blood, taken in a trial of the OX40 agonist ivuxolimab. The genes are TRBV19 and TRBJ2-5; no clear D gene. Near its end, the DNA agrees better with TRBJ2-7, so the J call may be wrong. This sequence originates from an adult with an advanced solid tumor such as melanoma, head and neck, liver or kidney cancer. The CDR3 is CASSKLPGGDEQYF. The CDR3 nucleotides read TGTGCCAGTAGTAAGTTGCCAGGTGGCGACGAGCAGTACTTC.